These 32 T cell receptor beta chains were all obtained from the same sample, sequenced in a study of T cell repertoires in cytomegalovirus infection. TCRdb re-analysed the reads in MiXCR, keeping a single row per CDR3 protein. Seen here are about 320,000 distinct CDR3 sequences, 9.5% observed once, and the top ten hold about 4.5%. The source material was PBMCs. All receptors come from a human donor in good health (CMV status not recorded). Some clones in this sample may be carry-over from other donors' samples.

This clonotype has just a few counts. This CDR3 is CASSTTEFREKLFF. DNA for the CDR3: TGTGCCAGCAGCACCACCGAGTTCCGTGAAAAACTGTTTTTT. The chain has TRBV6-5 and TRBJ1-4, with unresolved D. CDR3 length: 14 residues. Germline assignment: CDR1 MNHEY and CDR2 SVGAGI. V lost 6 bases and J 7 bases, leaving 15 bases between the germline ends.

This clonotype has a handful of counts. The V gene is TRBV19, the J gene TRBJ1-5; D possibly corresponds to TRBD1 (5 bases). With 10 bases removed from V and 0 bases from J, the gap between germline ends came to 10 bases. There are 13 residues in the CDR3. Germline loops: CDR1 LNHDA, CDR2 SQIVND (reference sequence). CDR3 sequence: CATTDNSNQPQHF. CDR3 sequence (DNA): TGTGCCACCACGGACAATAGCAATCAGCCCCAGCATTTT.

Only a few counts were recorded for this clonotype. This rearrangement joins TRBV20-1 to TRBJ2-1; D not certain. The CDR3 is made up of 13 amino acids. Germline V gives CDR1 DFQATT, CDR2 SNEGSKA (reference sequence). The V end was cut by 3 bases, the J end by 1 base, with 7 bases between. The CDR3 protein is CSASWSSYNEQFF. The CDR3 nucleotides are TGCAGTGCTAGCTGGTCATCCTACAATGAGCAGTTCTTC.

This clonotype was found a few times. This chain links TRBV6-6 with TRBJ2-7, with D perhaps assigned TRBD1 or TRBD2 (5 bases each). The V gene's germline CDR1 is MNHNY and CDR2 SVGAGI (reference sequence). This CDR3 has 13 amino acids. V was pared by 8 bases and J by 7 bases, with 18 bases between. CDR3 nucleotides: TGTGCCAGCCGGGACCCCCAGAGAAGGGAGCAGTACTTC. Translation gives CASRDPQRREQYF.

Ten or more counts support this clonotype. This sequence joins TRBV7-2 and TRBJ2-7, with D maybe TRBD2 (6 bases). The V end was cut by 3 bases, the J end by 0 bases, with 15 bases between. The CDR3 runs to 16 residues. Per germline, CDR1 SGHTA and CDR2 FQGNSA. CDR3 in DNA: TGTGCCAGCAGCTTTCGGGCTAGCGCTAGCTCCTACGAGCAGTACTTC. Translated: CASSFRASASSYEQYF.

This clonotype was seen ten or more times. One end of the junction does not line up with germline, which may come from a read error. The V call is TRBV19, the J call TRBJ1-5, with 10 bases matching TRBD1. The CDR3 extends over 16 amino acids. CDR1 is LNHDA, CDR2 SQIVND, per germline (reference sequence). CDR3 sequence reads: CASSPGGQGSKQPQHF. The CDR3 coding sequence is TGTGCCAGTAGTCCGGGGGGACAGGGGAGCAAGCAGCCCCAGCATTTT.

Many counts were recorded for this clonotype. The genes are TRBV18 and TRBJ2-7; TRBD1 matches 11 bases. From germline, CDR1 is KGHSH and CDR2 LQKENI. J was trimmed by 5 bases and V by 6 bases; bases with no gene match: 6. CDR3 length equals 14 residues. The DNA of the CDR3 is TGTGCCAGCTCCGGACAGGGGGCTGGAAACGAGCAGTACTTC. Amino acids: CASSGQGAGNEQYF.

CDR3 sequence: CASTQGAPTGYEQYF. CDR3 coding DNA: TGTGCCAGCACCCAGGGGGCCCCGACGGGGTACGAGCAGTACTTC. This chain connects TRBV6-5 to TRBJ2-7; TRBD1 matches 8 bases. The V gene end was trimmed by 7 bases and the J gene end by 4 bases; junction bases not matched to a gene: 12. The CDR3 is made up of 15 amino acids. Looked up from germline, CDR1 is MNHEY and CDR2 is SVGAGI.

The genes are TRBV6-5 and TRBJ2-2; D is possibly TRBD2 (6 bases). The CDR3 totals 17 residues. Germline assignment: CDR1 MNHEY and CDR2 SVGAGI. V shed 6 bases and J shed 0 bases, with 17 bases lying between them. The CDR3 here is CASSLTGGSSNTGELFF. CDR3 DNA sequence: TGTGCCAGCAGCCTTACAGGAGGGAGCTCGAACACCGGGGAGCTGTTTTTT.

Only a few counts were recorded for this clonotype. The rearrangement links TRBV7-2 to TRBJ2-1, with D tentatively TRBD2 (6 bases). The CDR3 spans 17 residues. Deletions cut 2 bases from V and 1 base from J, with 15 bases between. The germline gives CDR1 SGHTA, CDR2 FQGNSA. The CDR3 DNA sequence: TGTGCCAGCAGCTTAAATCTCGGGGGTATTTCCTACAATGAGCAGTTCTTC. It encodes CASSLNLGGISYNEQFF.

The V call is TRBV29-1, the J call TRBJ2-7; D may match TRBD1 or TRBD2 (6 bases each). The CDR3 runs to 13 residues. The V gene lost 1 base and the J gene lost 4 bases, with 11 bases spanning the gap. From germline, CDR1 is SQVTM and CDR2 ANQGSEA. The CDR3 loop is CSVEGRGGYEQYF. Here the CDR3 DNA reads TGCAGCGTTGAAGGCAGGGGAGGATACGAGCAGTACTTC.

This clonotype was seen a few times. The chain links TRBV28 to TRBJ2-3, with D unclear. The germline V gene encodes CDR1 MDHEN and CDR2 SYDVKM. The CDR3 contains 13 residues. Deletions cut 6 bases from V and 2 bases from J, with 9 bases between. The CDR3 DNA reads TGTGCCAGCAGCCCTAAACCCACAGATACGCAGTATTTT. Its translation: CASSPKPTDTQYF.

This clonotype was seen repeatedly, ten times or more. The chain is built from TRBV7-2 and TRBJ2-5, with 7 bases matching TRBD2. Germline trimming cut 1 base from V and 3 bases from J; bases unmatched to any gene: 2. Germline V CDR1 and CDR2: SGHTA, FQGNSA. This CDR3 comprises 14 residues. The CDR3 loop reads CASSLGLAEETQYF. The CDR3 nucleotides read TGTGCCAGCAGCTTAGGGCTAGCGGAAGAGACCCAGTACTTC.

This clonotype was seen a handful of times. The chain couples TRBV20-1 to TRBJ2-7; D assignment may be TRBD1 or TRBD2 (5 bases each). Germline-derived CDR1 and CDR2 are DFQATT and SNEGSKA (reference sequence). The CDR3 runs to 15 residues. V was shortened by 0 bases and J by 2 bases, with 14 bases between the two germline ends. The CDR3 DNA follows: TGCAGTGCTAGAGAGGGGAGACAGCCTACCTACGAGCAGTACTTC. Translated: CSAREGRQPTYEQYF.

This clonotype was counted between two and nine times. The genes are TRBV7-6 and TRBJ2-3, with TRBD2 identical over 7 bases. The V gene end was trimmed by 1 base and the J gene end by 3 bases; junction bases not matched to a gene: 4. This CDR3 comprises 15 residues. Germline CDR1 and CDR2: SGHVS and FNYEAQ. As DNA, the CDR3 is TGTGCCAGCAGCTTAGGGGGAGGGAAAACAGATACGCAGTATTTT. Its protein product is CASSLGGGKTDTQYF.

The chain couples TRBV9 to TRBJ1-6, with 7 bases aligning to TRBD1. The CDR3 loop spans 14 amino acids. The germline V gene encodes CDR1 SGDLS and CDR2 YYNGEE. V dropped 4 bases and J dropped 9; count of bases not matched to a gene: 7. The CDR3 loop is CASSITGDISPLHF. Here the CDR3 DNA reads TGTGCCAGCAGCATAACAGGGGATATTTCACCCCTCCACTTT.

In this sample, this clonotype turned up a few times. V gene TRBV12-3 or TRBV12-4 combines with J gene TRBJ2-3; D may be TRBD1 or TRBD2 (5 bases each). This CDR3 comprises 14 residues. Trimming shortened V by 2 bases and J by 3 bases, and 9 bases separated the two germline ends. The CDR3 is CASSLWDRTDTQYF. Here the CDR3 DNA reads TGTGCCAGCAGTTTATGGGACCGAACAGATACGCAGTATTTT.

At least ten counts were recorded for this clonotype. The chain couples TRBV7-6 to TRBJ2-1; weak D call: TRBD2 (6 bases). Germline V gives CDR1 SGHVS, CDR2 FNYEAQ. This CDR3 contains 17 residues. Trimming took 5 bases from V and 5 from J, leaving 22 bases between them. The CDR3 sequence is CASSLLQRRVRNNEQFF. The CDR3 region has the DNA TGTGCCAGCAGCCTGCTCCAAAGGAGGGTAAGGAACAATGAGCAGTTCTTC.

The chain joins TRBV19 to TRBJ1-1, with TRBD1 identical over 7 bases. Germline V CDR1 and CDR2: LNHDA, SQIVND (reference sequence). The CDR3 sequence is 14 residues long. The V and J ends lost 6 bases and 3 bases, in that order; junction bases with no gene match: 7. This CDR3 reads CASRVTGTDTEAFF. In nucleotides, the CDR3 is TGTGCCAGTAGGGTGACAGGGACGGACACTGAAGCTTTCTTT. Combining the CDR3 with reference TRBV19 and TRBJ1-1 gives the whole variable domain DGGITQSPKYLFRKEGQNVTLSCEQNLNHDAMYWYRQDPGQGLRLIYYSQIVNDFQKGDIAEGYSVSREKKESFPLTVTSAQKNPTAFYLCASRVTGTDTEAFFGQGTRLTVV.

This chain links TRBV12-3 or TRBV12-4 with TRBJ2-3; D perhaps matches TRBD1 (5 bases). The CDR3 is 14 residues long. V shed 3 bases and J shed 3 bases, with 10 bases lying between them. The CDR3 here is CASSLGRTTDTQYF. The CDR3 region has the DNA TGTGCCAGCAGTTTGGGAAGGACAACAGATACGCAGTATTTT.

This clonotype was observed many times. This sequence joins TRBV7-2 and TRBJ1-2; unclear D gene. This CDR3 comprises 12 residues. Trimming pared 1 base from V and 5 bases from J, leaving 5 bases between. Germline CDR1 reads SGHTA; CDR2 reads FQGNSA. The CDR3 spells CASSLVPYGYTF. The CDR3 coding sequence is TGTGCCAGCAGCTTAGTTCCGTATGGCTACACCTTC. The entire variable domain, with the rest obtained from reference TRBV7-2 and TRBJ1-2, is as follows: GAGVSQSPSNKVTEKGKDVELRCDPISGHTALYWYRQSLGQGLEFLIYFQGNSAPDKSGLPSDRFSAERTGGSVSTLTIQRTQQEDSAVYLCASSLVPYGYTFGSGTRLTVV.

The chain joins TRBV27 to TRBJ1-1; 9 nucleotides align to TRBD1. Per germline, CDR1 MNHEY and CDR2 SMNVEV (reference sequence). The CDR3 sequence is 15 residues long. Trimming removed 6 bases from V and 3 bases from J; junction bases left unmatched: 8. DNA of the CDR3: TGTGCCAGCAGACTAACAGGGGGCGGATACACTGAAGCTTTCTTT. As protein: CASRLTGGGYTEAFF.

This clonotype was seen repeatedly, ten times or more. V usage is TRBV7-2 and J usage is TRBJ2-3; D may be TRBD2 (7 bases). Germline V lookup: CDR1 SGHTA, CDR2 FQGNSA. V lost 5 bases and J 5 bases, leaving 26 bases between the germline ends. The CDR3 has 18 amino acids. CDR3 nucleotides: TGTGCCAGCAGCAAGGTGGTAACAGGGTGGGGGGGCCAAGATACGCAGTATTTT. Its translation: CASSKVVTGWGGQDTQYF.

This clonotype was seen a few times. The J gene is TRBJ1-2, the V gene TRBV7-2; 7 nucleotides align to TRBD1. The ends lost 7 bases at V and 4 bases at J; junction bases unmatched: 9. CDR1 is SGHTA, CDR2 FQGNSA, per germline. The CDR3 extends over 14 amino acids. In DNA form, the CDR3 reads TGTGCCAGCACCCTAGGGGGCAGGGTCTATGGCTACACCTTC. Protein sequence: CASTLGGRVYGYTF.

For the CDR3, the DNA is TGTGCCAGCAGCCCGGGACTAGCGGGAATCGCGGAGCAGTTCTTC. It translates to CASSPGLAGIAEQFF. The rearrangement uses TRBV7-3 and TRBJ2-1; 13 bases are a match to TRBD2. The V and J ends lost 5 bases and 10 bases, in that order; junction bases with no gene match: 8. This CDR3 region has 15 residues. Germline V gene sequence: CDR1 SGHTA, CDR2 FQGTGA.

Many counts were recorded for this clonotype. J is TRBJ1-2 and V is TRBV12-3 or TRBV12-4; 7 nucleotides align to TRBD1. This CDR3 is built from 13 residues. Germline trimming cut 6 bases from V and 12 bases from J; bases unmatched to any gene: 13. The CDR3 here is CASSLNRGMVDTF. CDR3 bases: TGTGCCAGCAGCCTCAACAGGGGAATGGTAGACACCTTC.

This clonotype was recorded many times. This sequence joins TRBV7-2 and TRBJ2-5; 14 nucleotides agree with TRBD2. Germline CDR1 is SGHTA and CDR2 is FQGNSA. The CDR3 loop spans 16 amino acids. The junction had 3 bases not matched to a gene; V was cut back by 1 base and J by 5 bases. CDR3 sequence: CASSLGGTSGSETQYF. CDR3 coding DNA: TGTGCCAGCAGCTTAGGAGGGACTAGCGGGAGTGAGACCCAGTACTTC.

This clonotype was recorded a few times. The chain has TRBV7-2 and TRBJ2-1, with D unclear. The CDR3 has 13 amino acids. V was pared by 2 bases and J by 5 bases, with 7 bases between. CDR1 and CDR2 from the germline V gene are SGHTA and FQGNSA. This CDR3 is CASSLWVDNEQFF. CDR3 bases: TGTGCCAGCAGCTTATGGGTTGACAATGAGCAGTTCTTC.

This clonotype turned up a few times. The CDR3: CASSLALAGGRSEQFF. Here the CDR3 DNA reads TGTGCCAGCAGCTTAGCGCTAGCGGGGGGGCGGAGTGAGCAGTTCTTC. This chain joins TRBV7-2 and TRBJ2-1, with 12 bases matching TRBD2. The CDR3 is 16 residues long. V gave up 0 bases and J gave up 9 bases; unmatched junction bases: 6. Germline V gene data show CDR1 as SGHTA and CDR2 as FQGNSA.

The sample holds a few counts of this clonotype. The chain recombines TRBV6-4 with TRBJ2-3; 10 positions match TRBD2. CDR1 and CDR2 from the germline V gene are MRHNA and SNTAGT. The V segment lost 11 bases and the J segment 2 bases; nucleotides outside the gene matches: 13. The CDR3 loop spans 16 amino acids. In DNA, the CDR3 is TGTGCCCCTGGGGCTAGCGGGGGCCACTACACAGATACGCAGTATTTT. Encoded protein: CAPGASGGHYTDTQYF.

This clonotype occurred many times. The V call is TRBV12-3 or TRBV12-4, the J call TRBJ2-7; D ambiguous. This CDR3 spans 11 amino acids. V was shortened by 6 bases and J by 3 bases, with 6 bases between the two germline ends. CDR3 region: CASSQIYEQYF. The CDR3, as DNA: TGTGCCAGCAGCCAAATCTACGAGCAGTACTTC.

This clonotype turned up a few times. CDR3 amino acids: CSVEDLHQYETQYF. The CDR3 nucleotides read TGCAGCGTTGAAGATCTACACCAATACGAGACCCAGTACTTC. The V and J genes are TRBV29-1 and TRBJ2-5; D is unclear. Germline V gene data show CDR1 as SQVTM and CDR2 as ANQGSEA. V was clipped by 0 bases and J by 5 bases, with 13 bases between them. CDR3 length: 14 residues.